A single sample gave rise to the 24 T cell receptor beta chains below, sequenced in a study of blood T cell repertoires in COVID-19. Clones were read by immunoSEQ multiplex PCR, and TCRdb kept only the in-frame ones, dropping some. The table shows 200,000 to 250,000 clones, with around nine tenths occurring only once. Sequenced sample: peripheral blood. The receptor source for this set is a man aged 55 to 70 who had recovered from COVID-19.

The chain links TRBV7-9 to TRBJ2-3, with 9 bases fitting TRBD1. This CDR3 contains 15 residues. The ends lost 8 bases at V and 4 bases at J; junction bases unmatched: 10. The germline V gene has CDR1 SEHNR and CDR2 FQNEAQ (reference sequence). The CDR3 DNA follows: TGTGCCAGCTCAAGGGGGAGGGACAGGGCAGATACGCAGTATTTT. This translates into CASSRGRDRADTQYF.

The chain combines TRBV5-8 with TRBJ1-1, with 9 bases fitting TRBD1. The CDR3 totals 15 residues. Germline lookup yields CDR1 SGHTS and CDR2 YDEGEE. With 4 bases clipped from V and 4 bases from J, the junction kept 8 bases outside the gene matches. CDR3 protein: CASSPGTGKSTEAFF. DNA for the CDR3: TGTGCCAGCAGCCCCGGGACAGGGAAATCCACTGAAGCTTTCTTT. Drawing the rest from reference TRBV5-8 and TRBJ1-1, the complete variable domain is EAGVTQSPTHLIKTRGQQATLRCSPISGHTSVYWYQQALGLGLQFLLWYDEGEERNRGNFPPRFSGRQFPNYSSELNVNALELEDSALYLCASSPGTGKSTEAFFGQGTRLTVV.

The chain uses TRBV28 and TRBJ1-3, with D possibly being TRBD1 (5 bases). The CDR3 sequence is 15 residues long. Trimming cost V 5 bases and J 0 bases, with 11 bases left between them. From germline, CDR1 is MDHEN and CDR2 SYDVKM. CDR3 nucleotide sequence: TGTGCCAGCAGTACGACAGCAACCTCTGGAAACACCATATATTTT. Its protein is CASSTTATSGNTIYF.

This chain joins TRBV2 and TRBJ2-1; 8 bases match TRBD2. Germline loops: CDR1 SNHLY, CDR2 FYNNEI. V shed 7 bases, J shed 0 bases, and the junction held 5 bases outside the gene matches. The CDR3 is 15 amino acids. In DNA form, the CDR3 reads TGTGCCAGCATTCAGCGGGAGAGCTCCTACAATGAGCAGTTCTTC. Its protein product is CASIQRESSYNEQFF. Complete variable domain (other parts from reference TRBV2 and TRBJ2-1): EPEVTQTPSHQVTQMGQEVILRCVPISNHLYFYWYRQILGQKVEFLVSFYNNEISEKSEIFDDQFSVERPDGSNFTLKIRSTKLEDSAMYFCASIQRESSYNEQFFGPGTRLTVL.

J is TRBJ1-5 and V is TRBV10-3, with D possibly matching TRBD1 (5 bases). Germline lookup yields CDR1 ENHRY and CDR2 SYGVKD. This CDR3 is 14 amino acids long. The germline V and J ends were trimmed by 10 bases and 0 bases, with 13 bases remaining between them. DNA of the CDR3: TGTGCCACCTCCGCCGGGGGTAGCAATCAGCCCCAGCATTTT. Its translation is CATSAGGSNQPQHF.

CDR3 protein: CASSLGTSGTPDEQYF. CDR3 in DNA: TGTGCCAGCAGCCTGGGGACTAGCGGGACGCCTGACGAGCAGTACTTC. The chain combines TRBV5-6 with TRBJ2-7; 13 nucleotides align to TRBD2. Germline trimming cut 4 bases from V and 5 bases from J; bases unmatched to any gene: 9. CDR1 and CDR2 (germline): SGHDT, YYEEEE. This CDR3 region has 16 residues.

This clone appeared once. In nucleotides, the CDR3 is TGCGCCAGCAGGGGGCCCGGGAGTGGCTACAATGAGCAGTTCTTC. Encoded protein: CASRGPGSGYNEQFF. The J gene is TRBJ2-1, the V gene TRBV5-1; D possibly corresponds to TRBD2 (6 bases). Germline V gene sequence: CDR1 SGHRS, CDR2 YFSETQ. V was shortened by 5 bases and J by 3 bases, with 15 bases between the two germline ends. This CDR3 is 15 amino acids long.

The rearrangement joins TRBV25-1 to TRBJ2-1, with 7 bases that match TRBD2. The V segment lost 1 base and the J segment 9 bases; nucleotides outside the gene matches: 9. Germline V gene lookup returns CDR1 MGHDK and CDR2 SYGVNS. This CDR3 has 15 amino acids. For the CDR3, the DNA is TGTGCCAGCAGTGAATCGGCGGGAGCTAGGGGTGAGCAGTTCTTC. Translating gives CASSESAGARGEQFF.

The CDR3: CSQREFYEQYF. The CDR3 region has the DNA TGCAGTCAGCGGGAGTTCTACGAGCAGTACTTC. This chain uses TRBV20-1 with TRBJ2-7, with 8 bases identical to TRBD2. Trimming took 8 bases from V and 3 from J; bases not matched to a gene: 3. Per the germline V gene, CDR1 is DFQATT and CDR2 is SNEGSKA (reference sequence). This CDR3 is built from 11 residues.

The chain employs TRBV5-1 and TRBJ1-2; 8 nucleotides align to TRBD1. The CDR3 is 16 residues long. In germline, CDR1 is SGHRS, CDR2 YFSETQ. Unmatched junction bases numbered 4, after V lost 0 bases and J lost 0 bases. The DNA for the CDR3 is TGCGCCAGCAGCTTGGCCGGACAGGGCCCTAACTATGGCTACACCTTC. The encoded protein is CASSLAGQGPNYGYTF. Filled out from reference TRBV5-1 and TRBJ1-2, the complete variable domain reads KAGVTQTPRYLIKTRGQQVTLSCSPISGHRSVSWYQQTPGQGLQFLFEYFSETQRNKGNFPGRFSGRQFSNSRSEMNVSTLELGDSALYLCASSLAGQGPNYGYTFGSGTRLTVV.

The CDR3 protein is CASSQTPKWTGRTMNTEAFF. Written as DNA, the CDR3 is TGTGCCAGCAGCCAAACCCCGAAGTGGACAGGGCGAACAATGAACACTGAAGCTTTCTTT. The chain joins TRBV14 to TRBJ1-1, with 8 bases fitting TRBD1. This CDR3 has 20 amino acids. After removal of 2 bases from V and 0 bases from J, the junction contained 17 bases not matched to a gene. CDR1 is SGHDN and CDR2 is FVKESK in the germline V gene.

The rearrangement joins TRBV19 to TRBJ2-7; 9 bases are shared with TRBD1. This CDR3 comprises 16 residues. Germline V gives CDR1 LNHDA, CDR2 SQIVND (reference sequence). With 6 bases clipped from V and 6 bases from J, the junction kept 15 bases outside the gene matches. The CDR3 spells CASSPLGGQGGLEQYF. The CDR3 DNA follows: TGTGCCAGTAGCCCCCTTGGGGGACAGGGAGGGCTCGAGCAGTACTTC.

The chain combines TRBV19 with TRBJ2-7; D not resolved. The CDR3 runs to 14 residues. Germline V gene data show CDR1 as LNHDA and CDR2 as SQIVND (reference sequence). V lost 3 bases and J lost 3, with 12 bases in between. CDR3 protein: CASSIGSSSYEQYF. CDR3 DNA sequence: TGTGCCAGTAGTATTGGTAGTTCAAGCTACGAGCAGTACTTC.

The chain has TRBV7-3 and TRBJ1-2, with TRBD1 matching over 12 bases. The CDR3 has 16 amino acids. The V segment lost 5 bases and the J segment 7 bases; nucleotides outside the gene matches: 11. Germline CDR1 is SGHTA and CDR2 is FQGTGA. CDR3 in amino acids: CASSPHPGQGAFGYTF. The DNA of the CDR3 is TGTGCCAGCAGCCCACACCCGGGACAGGGGGCTTTTGGCTACACCTTC.

V usage is TRBV10-3 and J usage is TRBJ2-2; D is undetermined. The V end was cut by 10 bases, the J end by 2 bases, with 11 bases between. The CDR3 spans 13 residues. Germline V gives CDR1 ENHRY, CDR2 SYGVKD. CDR3 sequence: CASSQVNTGELFF. CDR3 coding DNA: TGTGCCAGCTCCCAGGTTAACACCGGGGAGCTGTTTTTT.

The chain joins TRBV10-1 to TRBJ2-1, with 8 bases matching TRBD2. The germline CDR1 and CDR2 sequences are WNHNN and SYGVQD (reference sequence). V lost 10 bases, J lost 8 bases, and 10 bases stayed unmatched. The CDR3 is 13 residues long. This CDR3 is CAIEGLVGDEQFF. The CDR3 DNA is TGCGCCATAGAGGGACTAGTAGGCGATGAGCAGTTCTTC.

V usage is TRBV7-3 and J usage is TRBJ2-2; TRBD2 might be the D (5 bases). V lost 6 bases and J lost 0, with 11 bases in between. The germline V gene encodes CDR1 SGHTA and CDR2 FQGTGA. The CDR3 is made up of 15 amino acids. CDR3 sequence: CASRGPGTNTGELFF. The CDR3 DNA reads as TGTGCCAGCAGAGGACCGGGAACGAACACCGGGGAGCTGTTTTTT.

The chain is built from TRBV6-2 or TRBV6-3 and TRBJ1-3; D is perhaps TRBD1 (6 bases). There are 14 residues in the CDR3. The V and J ends lost 4 bases and 2 bases respectively, with 9 bases between them. From germline, CDR1 is MNHEY and CDR2 SVGEGT. CDR3 DNA: TGTGCCAGCAGTTTGTCAGGGGCTGGAAACACCATATATTTT. Its translation is CASSLSGAGNTIYF.

This clone was observed once. The chain employs TRBV3-1 (or the pseudogene TRBV3-2) and TRBJ1-3; possible D gene TRBD1, 6 bases. CDR3 length equals 17 residues. V shed 2 bases and J shed 0 bases, with 14 bases lying between them. Germline lookup yields CDR1 LGHDT and CDR2 YNNKEL (reference sequence). In DNA form, the CDR3 reads TGTGCCAGCAGCCAACCGACAGGCATTACCTCTGGAAACACCATATATTTT. As protein: CASSQPTGITSGNTIYF.

J is TRBJ2-7 and V is TRBV7-9, with D possibly matching TRBD2 (6 bases). CDR3 length equals 14 residues. With 5 bases removed from V and 1 base from J, the gap between germline ends came to 12 bases. CDR1 and CDR2 (germline): SEHNR, FQNEAQ (reference sequence). CDR3 amino acids: CASSGREASYEQYF. As DNA, the CDR3 is TGTGCCAGCAGCGGGCGGGAAGCTTCCTACGAGCAGTACTTC.

The sample holds one count of this clone. The V gene is TRBV5-1, the J gene TRBJ1-3, with TRBD1 matching over 7 bases. The junction had 2 bases not matched to a gene; V was cut back by 0 bases and J by 8 bases. The germline V gene has CDR1 SGHRS and CDR2 YFSETQ. The CDR3 is 13 amino acids. The CDR3 DNA follows: TGCGCCAGCAGCTTGGAGGGGGCGGACACCATATATTTT. Translation: CASSLEGADTIYF.

The chain is built from TRBV5-1 and TRBJ2-5; possible D gene TRBD1, 5 bases. V was cut by 3 bases and J by 0 bases, with 12 bases left in between. Germline V gene lookup returns CDR1 SGHRS and CDR2 YFSETQ. The CDR3 has 15 residues. CDR3 nucleotides: TGCGCCAGCAGCTCCAGGGATGGGGACCAAGAGACCCAGTACTTC. Its translation: CASSSRDGDQETQYF.

The rearrangement links TRBV6-5 to TRBJ1-5; no clear D. Germline loops: CDR1 MNHEY, CDR2 SVGAGI. The CDR3 extends over 15 amino acids. Trimming pared 6 bases from V and 4 bases from J, leaving 16 bases between. The CDR3 DNA follows: TGTGCCAGCAGCCCCCTCCAGGTACGAAATCAGCCCCAGCATTTT. Translated, it gives CASSPLQVRNQPQHF.

This clone occurred a few times. The V and J genes are TRBV19 and TRBJ1-1, with 7 bases fitting TRBD1. V gave up 2 bases and J gave up 7 bases; unmatched junction bases: 13. The CDR3 sequence is 16 residues long. Germline V gives CDR1 LNHDA, CDR2 SQIVND (reference sequence). The CDR3 here is CASSINPSGGDLEAFF. DNA of the CDR3: TGTGCCAGTAGTATAAATCCCTCAGGGGGAGACCTTGAAGCTTTCTTT.